This T cell receptor beta chain was sequenced for a study of blood T cell repertoires in COVID-19 (dated by TCRdb to about 2020). Regarding the study in general: The collaborator samples originated in the United States, Italy and Spain and spanned the acute and convalescent phases of COVID-19. The material from the prospective study consisted of cDNA or gDNA derived from T cells, B-cell-depleted T cells, or PBMCs. The dataset comprised deeply sampled blood TCRbeta repertoires from subjects exposed to, actively infected with, or recovered from COVID-19. The repertoires were released in a freely available public database intended as a resource for research on the immune response to SARS-CoV-2. The samples were drawn from two sources: the first 160 participants of the ongoing ImmuneRACE study, and about 1,300 subjects contributed by 6 global collaborators. Nearly every sample came with metadata listing a de-identified subject ID, COVID-19 status, age in years and sex. Where HLA class I and class II types were available, the types were taken from metadata supplied by the sample provider, not from assay-based typing. The investigation overall reported the following: The quantity of clinical and demographic metadata differed by source and by participant and was supplied without curation.

This clone appeared a single time. Its recognized antigen is unknown. Base qualities are not at hand, and no much larger clone is one base apart. The immunoSEQ Assay, a bias-controlled multiplex PCR, was used to amplify TCRbeta CDR3 regions from genomic DNA. The paper's processing steps were these. The number of nucleated cells in each sample was estimated by amplification of reference gene primers within the assay. To quantify the absolute abundance of each unique TCRbeta CDR3 rearrangement, sequence reads were collapsed and filtered. Productive Simpson clonality was computed per sample as the square root of Simpson's diversity index over productive rearrangements. Sourced from immuneACCESS, this table was stored by TCRdb with only in-frame sequences that have V and J called. A share of the clones is absent; for the studies checked, an unresolved V gene accounts for under half, and the remainder has no known explanation. D and trimming were read from the DNA, whereas the V and J calls and clone size are those reported in that table. Across this sample there are 53,000 or so clones, with around 76% seen only once. The ten largest clones capture around 21% of the sample.

Taken from the germline V gene, the CDR1 and CDR2 loops are SGDLS and YYNGEE. The CDR3, from cysteine to phenylalanine, totals 14 residues. Only the CDR3 part of the read is kept: 42 bases, read in frame from the first base. V ends up 0 bases short and J 3 bases short, with an unmatched junction base count of 1. Whole blood was collected in K2EDTA tubes by collaborating institutions according to the institutions' own protocols. For TCRbeta analysis, collaborator samples were shipped as frozen whole blood, as isolated PBMCs, or as DNA extracted from either sample type. This sequence uses TRBV9 and TRBJ2-7, and TRBD1 aligns with 9 junction nucleotides. This sequence was found in a man in his fifties with active or convalescent COVID-19. The material sequenced was peripheral blood. At the DNA level, the sequence is TGTGCCAGCAGCGTAGGGACAGGGGTCTACGAGCAGTACTTC. Its translation is CASSVGTGVYEQYF.